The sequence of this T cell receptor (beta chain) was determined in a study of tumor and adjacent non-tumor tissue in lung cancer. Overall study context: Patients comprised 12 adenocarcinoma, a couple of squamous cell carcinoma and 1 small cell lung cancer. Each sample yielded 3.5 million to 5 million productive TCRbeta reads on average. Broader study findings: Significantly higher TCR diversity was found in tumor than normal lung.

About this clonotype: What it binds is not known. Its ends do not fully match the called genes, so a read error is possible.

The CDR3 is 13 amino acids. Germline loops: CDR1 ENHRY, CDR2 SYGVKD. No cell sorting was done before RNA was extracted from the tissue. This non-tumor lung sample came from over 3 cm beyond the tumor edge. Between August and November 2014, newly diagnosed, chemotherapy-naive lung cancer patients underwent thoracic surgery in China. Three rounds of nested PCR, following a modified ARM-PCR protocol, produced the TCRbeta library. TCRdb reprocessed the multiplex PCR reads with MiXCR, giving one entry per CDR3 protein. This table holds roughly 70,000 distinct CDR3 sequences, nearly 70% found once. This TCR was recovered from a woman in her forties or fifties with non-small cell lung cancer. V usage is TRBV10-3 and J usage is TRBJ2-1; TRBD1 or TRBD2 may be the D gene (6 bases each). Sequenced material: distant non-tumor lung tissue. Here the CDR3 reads CVISEGGDNEQIF. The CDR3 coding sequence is TGTGTCATCAGTGAGGGGGGAGACAATGAGCAGATCTTC.